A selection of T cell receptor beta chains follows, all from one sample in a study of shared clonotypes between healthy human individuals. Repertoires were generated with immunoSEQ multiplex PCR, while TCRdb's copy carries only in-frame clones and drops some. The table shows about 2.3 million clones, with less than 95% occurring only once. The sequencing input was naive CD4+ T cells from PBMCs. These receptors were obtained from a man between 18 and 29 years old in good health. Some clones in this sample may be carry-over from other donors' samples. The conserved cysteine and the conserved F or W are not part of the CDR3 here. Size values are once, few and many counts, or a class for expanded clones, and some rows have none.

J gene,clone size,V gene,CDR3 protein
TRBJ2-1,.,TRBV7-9,ASSLTFPSGQF
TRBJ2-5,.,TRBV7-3,ASSLGTSGRGKTQY
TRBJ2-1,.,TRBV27,ASSLGLAGPSEQF
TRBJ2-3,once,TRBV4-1,ASSKRTGTDTQY
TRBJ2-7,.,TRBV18,ASSSRVRSEQY
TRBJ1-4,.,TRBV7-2,ASSLEWPQGGEKLF
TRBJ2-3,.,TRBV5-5,ASSLQGYTDTQY
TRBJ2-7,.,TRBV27,ASVDRGHEQY
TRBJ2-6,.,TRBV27,ASRLQGARSGANVLT
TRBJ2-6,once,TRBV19,ASSRSGTGINSGANVLT
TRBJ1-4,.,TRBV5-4,ASSQYHSIGPTNEKLF
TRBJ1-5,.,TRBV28,ASSLRGGMAQH
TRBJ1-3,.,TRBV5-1,ASSSAPGSGNTIY
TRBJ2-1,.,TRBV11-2,ASSLGRGQGSAGNEQF
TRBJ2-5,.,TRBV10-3,AINPGQGKETQY
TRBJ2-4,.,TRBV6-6,ASWGGAFLAKNIQY
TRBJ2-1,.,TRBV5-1,ASSLAGTSGTMGINEQF